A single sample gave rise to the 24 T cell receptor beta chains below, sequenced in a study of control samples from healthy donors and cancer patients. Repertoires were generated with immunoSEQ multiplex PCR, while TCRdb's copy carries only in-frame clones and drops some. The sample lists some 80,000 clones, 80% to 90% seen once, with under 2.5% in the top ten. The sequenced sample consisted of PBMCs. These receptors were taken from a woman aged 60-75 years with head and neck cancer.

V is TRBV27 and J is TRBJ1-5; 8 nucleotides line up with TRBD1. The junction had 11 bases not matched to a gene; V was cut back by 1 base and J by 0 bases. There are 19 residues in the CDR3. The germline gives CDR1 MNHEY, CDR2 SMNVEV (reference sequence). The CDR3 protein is CASSLFGAGGGYSNQPQHF. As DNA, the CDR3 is TGTGCCAGCAGTTTATTTGGGGCAGGGGGCGGTTATAGCAATCAGCCCCAGCATTTT.

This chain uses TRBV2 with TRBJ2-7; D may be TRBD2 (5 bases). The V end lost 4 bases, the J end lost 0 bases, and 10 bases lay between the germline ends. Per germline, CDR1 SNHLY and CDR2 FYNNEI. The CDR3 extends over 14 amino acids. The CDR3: CASSVGESSYEQYF. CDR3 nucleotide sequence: TGTGCCAGCAGTGTGGGAGAGAGCTCCTACGAGCAGTACTTC.

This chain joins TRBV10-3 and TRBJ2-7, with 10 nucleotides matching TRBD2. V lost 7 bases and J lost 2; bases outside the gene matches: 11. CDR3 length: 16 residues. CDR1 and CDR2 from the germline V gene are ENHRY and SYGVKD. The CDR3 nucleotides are TGTGCCATCATCTGGGATTTCCTAGCGGGAGCCTACGAGCAGTACTTC. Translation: CAIIWDFLAGAYEQYF.

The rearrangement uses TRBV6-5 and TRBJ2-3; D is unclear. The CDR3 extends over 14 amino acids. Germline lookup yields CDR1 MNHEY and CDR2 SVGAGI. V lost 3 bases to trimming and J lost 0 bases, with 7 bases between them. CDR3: CASSYLVSTDTQYF. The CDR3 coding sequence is TGTGCCAGCAGTTATCTGGTTAGCACAGATACGCAGTATTTT.

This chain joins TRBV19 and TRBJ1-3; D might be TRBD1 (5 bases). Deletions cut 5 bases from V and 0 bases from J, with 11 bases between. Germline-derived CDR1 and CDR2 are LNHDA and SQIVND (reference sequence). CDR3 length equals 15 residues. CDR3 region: CASSSGRISGNTIYF. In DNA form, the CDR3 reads TGTGCCAGTAGTTCGGGACGGATCTCTGGAAACACCATATATTTT.

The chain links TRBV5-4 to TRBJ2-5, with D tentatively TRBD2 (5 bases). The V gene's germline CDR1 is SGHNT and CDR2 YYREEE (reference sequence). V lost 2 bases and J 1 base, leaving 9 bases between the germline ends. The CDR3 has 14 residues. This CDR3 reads CASSFSGVQETQYF. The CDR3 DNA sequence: TGTGCCAGCAGCTTCAGCGGTGTCCAAGAGACCCAGTACTTC.

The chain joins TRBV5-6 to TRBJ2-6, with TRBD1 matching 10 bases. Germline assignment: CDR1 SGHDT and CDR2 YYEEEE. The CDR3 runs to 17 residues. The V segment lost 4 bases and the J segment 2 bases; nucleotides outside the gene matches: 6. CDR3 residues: CASSRRQGAAGANVLTF. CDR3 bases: TGTGCCAGCAGCCGAAGACAGGGGGCAGCTGGGGCCAACGTCCTGACTTTC. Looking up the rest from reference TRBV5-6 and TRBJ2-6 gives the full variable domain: DAGVTQSPTHLIKTRGQQVTLRCSPKSGHDTVSWYQQALGQGPQFIFQYYEEEERQRGNFPDRFSGHQFPNYSSELNVNALLLGDSALYLCASSRRQGAAGANVLTFGAGSRLTVL.

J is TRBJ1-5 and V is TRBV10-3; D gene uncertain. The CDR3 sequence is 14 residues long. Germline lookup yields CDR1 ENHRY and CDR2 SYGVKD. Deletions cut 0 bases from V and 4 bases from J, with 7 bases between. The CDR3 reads CAISESNPNQPQHF. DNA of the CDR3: TGTGCCATCAGTGAGTCAAACCCGAATCAGCCCCAGCATTTT.

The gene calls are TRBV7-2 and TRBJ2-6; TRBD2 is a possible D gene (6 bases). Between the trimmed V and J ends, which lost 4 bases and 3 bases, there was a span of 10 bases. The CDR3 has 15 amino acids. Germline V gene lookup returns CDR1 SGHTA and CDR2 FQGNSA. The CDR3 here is CASSSGVFGANVLTF. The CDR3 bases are TGTGCCAGCAGCTCGGGGGTCTTTGGGGCCAACGTCCTGACTTTC.

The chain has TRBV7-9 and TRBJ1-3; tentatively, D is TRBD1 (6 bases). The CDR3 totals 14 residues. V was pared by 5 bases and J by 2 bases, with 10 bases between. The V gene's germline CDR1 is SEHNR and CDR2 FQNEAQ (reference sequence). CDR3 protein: CASSQQGAGNTIYF. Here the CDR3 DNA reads TGTGCCAGCAGCCAACAGGGCGCTGGAAACACCATATATTTT.

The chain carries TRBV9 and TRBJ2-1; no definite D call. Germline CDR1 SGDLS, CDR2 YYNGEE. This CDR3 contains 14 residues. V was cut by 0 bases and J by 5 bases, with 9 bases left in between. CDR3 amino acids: CASSVDTADNEQFF. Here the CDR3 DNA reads TGTGCCAGCAGCGTAGATACCGCCGACAATGAGCAGTTCTTC.

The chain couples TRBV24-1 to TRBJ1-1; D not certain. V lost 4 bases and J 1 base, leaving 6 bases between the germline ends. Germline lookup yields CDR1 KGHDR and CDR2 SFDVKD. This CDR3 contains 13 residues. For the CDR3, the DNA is TGTGCCACCAGTGACCCGCCGAACACTGAAGCTTTCTTT. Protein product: CATSDPPNTEAFF.

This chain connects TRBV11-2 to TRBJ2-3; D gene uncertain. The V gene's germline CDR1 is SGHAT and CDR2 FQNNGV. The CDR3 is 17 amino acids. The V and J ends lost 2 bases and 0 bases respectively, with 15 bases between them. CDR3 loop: CASSLIALVGSTDTQYF. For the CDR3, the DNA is TGTGCCAGCAGCTTAATCGCCTTAGTCGGAAGCACAGATACGCAGTATTTT. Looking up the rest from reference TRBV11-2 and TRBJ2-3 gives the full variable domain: EAGVAQSPRYKIIEKRQSVAFWCNPISGHATLYWYQQILGQGPKLLIQFQNNGVVDDSQLPKDRFSAERLKGVDSTLKIQPAKLEDSAVYLCASSLIALVGSTDTQYFGPGTRLTVL.

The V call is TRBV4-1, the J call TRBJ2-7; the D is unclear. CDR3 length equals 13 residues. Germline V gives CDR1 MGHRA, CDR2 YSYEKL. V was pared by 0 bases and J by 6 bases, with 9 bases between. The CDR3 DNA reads TGCGCCAGCAGCCAAGATCCCTCTCTCGAGCAGTACTTC. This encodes CASSQDPSLEQYF.

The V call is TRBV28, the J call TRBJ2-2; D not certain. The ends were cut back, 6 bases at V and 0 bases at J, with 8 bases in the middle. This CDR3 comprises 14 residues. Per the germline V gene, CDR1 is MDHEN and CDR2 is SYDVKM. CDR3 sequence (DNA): TGTGCCAGCAGGACCGCCACGAACACCGGGGAGCTGTTTTTT. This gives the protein CASRTATNTGELFF. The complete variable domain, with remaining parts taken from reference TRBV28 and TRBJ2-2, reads DVKVTQSSRYLVKRTGEKVFLECVQDMDHENMFWYRQDPGLGLRLIYFSYDVKMKEKGDIPEGYSVSREKKERFSLILESASTNQTSMYLCASRTATNTGELFFGEGSRLTVL.

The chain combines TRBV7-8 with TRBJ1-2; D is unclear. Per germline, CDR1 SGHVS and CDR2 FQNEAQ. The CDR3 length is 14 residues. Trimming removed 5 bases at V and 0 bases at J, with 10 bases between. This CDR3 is CASSTGPSNYGYTF. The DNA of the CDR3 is TGTGCCAGCAGCACCGGGCCTTCTAACTATGGCTACACCTTC.

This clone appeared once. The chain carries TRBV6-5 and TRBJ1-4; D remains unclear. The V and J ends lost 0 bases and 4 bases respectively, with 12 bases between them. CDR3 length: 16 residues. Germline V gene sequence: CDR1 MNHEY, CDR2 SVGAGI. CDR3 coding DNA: TGTGCCAGCAGTTACTCGTCCGGGTTGGGTAATGAAAAACTGTTTTTT. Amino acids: CASSYSSGLGNEKLFF.

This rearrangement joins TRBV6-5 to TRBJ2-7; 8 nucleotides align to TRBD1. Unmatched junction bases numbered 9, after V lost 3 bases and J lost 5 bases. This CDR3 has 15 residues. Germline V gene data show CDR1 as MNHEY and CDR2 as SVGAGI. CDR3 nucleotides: TGTGCCAGCAGTTATTTTCGAACAGGGGGAAACGAGCAGTACTTC. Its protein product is CASSYFRTGGNEQYF.

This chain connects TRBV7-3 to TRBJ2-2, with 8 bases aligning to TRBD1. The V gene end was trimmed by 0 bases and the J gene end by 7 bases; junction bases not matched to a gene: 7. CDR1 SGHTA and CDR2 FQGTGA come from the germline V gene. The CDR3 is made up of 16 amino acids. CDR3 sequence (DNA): TGTGCCAGCAGCTTAACGAGACAGGGGAAGTTCGGGGAGCTGTTTTTT. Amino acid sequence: CASSLTRQGKFGELFF. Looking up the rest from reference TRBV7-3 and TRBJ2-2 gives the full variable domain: GAGVSQTPSNKVTEKGKYVELRCDPISGHTALYWYRQSLGQGPEFLIYFQGTGAADDSGLPNDRFFAVRPEGSVSTLKIQRTERGDSAVYLCASSLTRQGKFGELFFGEGSRLTVL.

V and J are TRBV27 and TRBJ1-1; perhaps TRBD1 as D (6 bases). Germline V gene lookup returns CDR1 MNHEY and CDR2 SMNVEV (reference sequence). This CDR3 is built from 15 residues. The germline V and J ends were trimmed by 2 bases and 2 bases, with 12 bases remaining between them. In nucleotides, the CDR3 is TGTGCCAGCAGTTTAGGCGGGGGGCGAAACACTGAAGCTTTCTTT. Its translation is CASSLGGGRNTEAFF.

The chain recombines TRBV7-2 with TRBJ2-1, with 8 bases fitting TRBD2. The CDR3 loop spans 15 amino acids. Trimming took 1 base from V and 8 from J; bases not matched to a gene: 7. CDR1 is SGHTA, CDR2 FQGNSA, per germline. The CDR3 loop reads CASSLGGRSYYEQFF. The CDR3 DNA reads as TGTGCCAGCAGCTTAGGCGGGAGGAGTTATTATGAGCAGTTCTTC. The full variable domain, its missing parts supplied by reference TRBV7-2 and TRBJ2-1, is GAGVSQSPSNKVTEKGKDVELRCDPISGHTALYWYRQSLGQGLEFLIYFQGNSAPDKSGLPSDRFSAERTGGSVSTLTIQRTQQEDSAVYLCASSLGGRSYYEQFFGPGTRLTVL.

CDR3 in amino acids: CASSPSGYQPQHF. For the CDR3, the DNA is TGTGCCAGCAGCCCCTCGGGGTATCAGCCCCAGCATTTT. V gene TRBV7-9 combines with J gene TRBJ1-5; D is ambiguous. CDR3 size: 13 residues. Germline-derived CDR1 and CDR2 are SEHNR and FQNEAQ (reference sequence). Trimming stripped 5 bases from V and 5 bases from J, with 10 bases between.

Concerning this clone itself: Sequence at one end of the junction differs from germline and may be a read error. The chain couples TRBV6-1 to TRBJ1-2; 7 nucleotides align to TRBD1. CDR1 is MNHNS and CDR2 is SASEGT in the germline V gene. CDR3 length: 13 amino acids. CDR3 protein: CASSSGTELAWAF. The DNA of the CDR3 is TGTGCCAGCAGTTCCGGGACAGAGTTGGCTTGGGCCTTC.

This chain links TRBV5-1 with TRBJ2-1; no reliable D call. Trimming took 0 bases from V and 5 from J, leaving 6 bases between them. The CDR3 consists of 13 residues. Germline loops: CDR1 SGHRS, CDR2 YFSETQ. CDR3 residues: CASSLELDNEQFF. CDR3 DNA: TGCGCCAGCAGCTTGGAATTGGACAATGAGCAGTTCTTC.